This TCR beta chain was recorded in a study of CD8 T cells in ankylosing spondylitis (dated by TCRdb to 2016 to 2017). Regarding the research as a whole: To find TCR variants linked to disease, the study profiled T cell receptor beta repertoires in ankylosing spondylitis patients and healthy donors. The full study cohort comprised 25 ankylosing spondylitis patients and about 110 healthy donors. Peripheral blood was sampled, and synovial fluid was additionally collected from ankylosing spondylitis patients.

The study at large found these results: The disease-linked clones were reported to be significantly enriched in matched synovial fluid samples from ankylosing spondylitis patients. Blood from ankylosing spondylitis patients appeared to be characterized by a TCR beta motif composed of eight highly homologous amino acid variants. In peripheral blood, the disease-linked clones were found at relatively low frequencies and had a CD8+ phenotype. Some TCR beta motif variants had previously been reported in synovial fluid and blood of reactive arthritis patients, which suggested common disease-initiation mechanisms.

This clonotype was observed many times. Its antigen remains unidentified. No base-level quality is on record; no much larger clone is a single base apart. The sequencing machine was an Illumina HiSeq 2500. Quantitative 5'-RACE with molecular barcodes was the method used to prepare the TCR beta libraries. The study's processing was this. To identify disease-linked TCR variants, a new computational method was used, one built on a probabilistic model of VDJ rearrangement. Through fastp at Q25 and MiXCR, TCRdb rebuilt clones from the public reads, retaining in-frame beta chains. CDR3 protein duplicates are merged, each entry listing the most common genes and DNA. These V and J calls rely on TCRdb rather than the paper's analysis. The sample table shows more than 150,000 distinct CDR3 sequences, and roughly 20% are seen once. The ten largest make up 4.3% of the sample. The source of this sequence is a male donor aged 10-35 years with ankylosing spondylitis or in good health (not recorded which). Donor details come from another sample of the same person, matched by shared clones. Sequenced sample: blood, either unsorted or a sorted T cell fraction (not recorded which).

The base sequence is TGTGCCAGCGTTTCTCGGGCTAGCGGCACAGATACGCAGTATTTT. Translated, this is CASVSRASGTDTQYF. Recombination joined TRBV7-9 with TRBJ2-3, with a tentative D gene TRBD2 over 6 matching bases. CDR1 and CDR2, per the germline V gene (reference sequence), are SEHNR and FQNEAQ. The V and J ends are trimmed by 8 bases and 1 base, leaving 16 bases between them. There are 15 amino acids in the CDR3, from cysteine to phenylalanine inclusive. Only CDR3 DNA remains: 45 bases, in frame from the first base.